These T cell receptor beta chains were read from a single sample in a study of blood T cell repertoires in COVID-19. Only in-frame clones appear in the TCRdb table, and some are missing; sequencing was by immunoSEQ multiplex PCR. The sample yields about 300,000 clones, approximately 84% seen once. The source material was peripheral blood. The origin of the receptors is a human donor with COVID-19, enrolled during active disease. The donor label of this sample is uncertain. The conserved cysteine and the conserved F or W are not part of the CDR3 here. D genes are given only for firm matches.

j_call d_call v_call cdr3_aa
TRBJ2-7 . TRBV29-1 SVVPTGVSEQY
TRBJ2-7 TRBD1 TRBV7-9 ASSLGLGQGSYEQY
TRBJ2-1 . TRBV7-3 ASSLTAIGEQF
TRBJ2-6 . TRBV29-1 SASRSGLAGANVLT
TRBJ1-1 . TRBV19 ASSTMGGSTAEAF
TRBJ2-2 TRBD1 TRBV3-1/TRBV3-2 ASSPWDRNTGELF
TRBJ1-5 . TRBV30 AGGFEGPYQPQH
TRBJ1-2 TRBD1 TRBV7-2 ASSGTTTGSYGYT
TRBJ2-1 . TRBV19 ASALRDSDDNEQF
TRBJ1-6 TRBD1 TRBV5-1 ASSIQGAGGSYNSPLH
TRBJ1-2 . TRBV29-1 SVEDLGAPATRGYT